The source of this T cell receptor beta chain is a study of blood T cell repertoires in COVID-19. Study in general: Material from acute and convalescent COVID-19 was sourced from the United States, Italy and Spain. PBMCs, B-cell-depleted T cells, or T cells provided the cDNA or gDNA that made up the material.

The CDR3 loop spans 14 amino acids. Trimming took 1 base from V and 6 from J; bases not matched to a gene: 3. From germline, CDR1 is LGHNA and CDR2 YNFKEQ. Original processing notes: Reference gene primer amplification yielded estimated nucleated cell counts. The method was immunoSEQ multiplex PCR; TCRdb's version includes in-frame clones alone and lacks a portion of them. The V and J calls and clone size come from that table; D and trimming were worked out from the DNA. Here the sample spans tens of thousands of clones, roughly 85% being singletons. The material sequenced was peripheral blood. The receptor was derived from a man at least 80 years old with acute or convalescent COVID-19. The chain couples TRBV4-2 to TRBJ1-5, with 7 positions matching TRBD1. The CDR3 DNA reads as TGTGCCAGCAGCCAAGCGGCAGGGGGTCAGCCCCAGCATTTT. Translation: CASSQAAGGQPQHF.